The clone carrying this TCR beta chain was counted many times. TCRdb reprocessed the reads with MiXCR, giving one entry per CDR3 protein. The data contain about 300,000 distinct CDR3 sequences, around 10% of them singletons. This entry is derived from a study of T cell repertoires in cytomegalovirus infection. Per germline, CDR1 MNHNS and CDR2 SASEGT. This CDR3 contains 17 residues. V dropped 5 bases and J dropped 0 bases, with 17 bases sitting between them. Specimen: PBMCs. The rearrangement joins TRBV6-1 to TRBJ1-3; D is undetermined. The receptor was isolated from a human donor in good health (CMV status not recorded). Some clones in this sample may be carry-over from other donors' samples. CDR3 in DNA: TGTGCCAGCAGTTTACATCTATTATCCGTCTCTGGAAACACCATATATTTT. It specifies CASSLHLLSVSGNTIYF.